The clone carrying this T cell receptor (beta chain) was found a few times. What it recognizes is unknown. The entry originates in a study of vaccination effects on CD4 cells after COVID-19. Study-level background: Post-vaccine sampling occurred a median 72 days after the second dose. General study points: Recruitment yielded few convalescent patients, and the study had no early post-infection timepoints.

The CDR3 is 13 amino acids. CDR1 SGHDN and CDR2 FVKESK come from the germline V gene. V lost 0 bases and J lost 6, with 9 bases in between. TCRdb's copy holds only in-frame clones and misses some; the assay was immunoSEQ multiplex PCR. The sample contains about 48,000 clones, around 70% of which appear only once. Using viral peptide pools, the ViraFEST assay grew out antigen-specific CD4+ T cells prior to sequencing. Cells that had been cultured for 10 days were the source of isolated CD4+ T cells. The participants, recipients of two vaccine doses, got either BNT162b2 or mRNA-1273. IL-2 medium supplanted half the medium on days 3 and 7.

The input for sequencing was CD4+ T cells from PBMCs cultured with HCoV-OC43 spike peptides, taken after COVID-19 vaccination. Specified subset: HCoV-OC43 spike overlapping peptide pool stimulation. The chain has TRBV14 and TRBJ2-7; a weak D match, TRBD1 (5 bases). The receptor comes from a human donor who received a COVID-19 vaccine. The CDR3 DNA follows: TGTGCCAGCAGCCAAGACAGGGTGCGCGAGCAGTACTTC. Translation gives CASSQDRVREQYF.